The 18 T cell receptor beta chains presented below share a single source sample, sequenced in a study of cytomegalovirus exposure and HLA in healthy donors. PCR employed 60 Vbeta and 13 Jbeta primers. TCRdb's table, derived via immunoSEQ multiplex PCR, lists solely in-frame clones and lacks some. The sample holds hundreds of thousands of clones; approximately 70% are singletons and the top ten take 2.6%. Sequenced material: PBMCs. The receptors here all came from a man aged 35 to 55 in good health and CMV-seropositive.

The rearrangement links TRBV7-2 to TRBJ2-7; tentative D call: TRBD1 (7 bases). The V end lost 4 bases, the J end lost 0 bases, and 19 bases lay between the germline ends. Germline CDR1 SGHTA, CDR2 FQGNSA. The CDR3 has 17 residues. CDR3 loop: CASSSNRQGLSSYEQYF. DNA for the CDR3: TGTGCCAGCAGCTCTAATCGACAGGGACTCTCCTCCTACGAGCAGTACTTC. Drawing the rest from reference TRBV7-2 and TRBJ2-7, the complete variable domain is GAGVSQSPSNKVTEKGKDVELRCDPISGHTALYWYRQSLGQGLEFLIYFQGNSAPDKSGLPSDRFSAERTGGSVSTLTIQRTQQEDSAVYLCASSSNRQGLSSYEQYFGPGTRLTVT.

The chain couples TRBV6-5 to TRBJ2-7; D possibly corresponds to TRBD1 (6 bases). Germline V gene sequence: CDR1 MNHEY, CDR2 SVGAGI. This CDR3 region has 12 residues. Trimming took off 7 bases at V and 3 bases at J, with 10 bases between the two ends. The CDR3 sequence is CASNRGGYEQYF. In DNA, the CDR3 is TGTGCCAGCAACAGAGGGGGCTACGAGCAGTACTTC.

The V call is TRBV5-4, the J call TRBJ2-1; the match to TRBD2 covers 15 bases. Germline CDR1 and CDR2: SGHNT and YYREEE (reference sequence). V gave up 4 bases and J gave up 3 bases; unmatched junction bases: 8. The CDR3 runs 18 residues. The CDR3 is CASSPRTSGGGFYNEQFF. DNA for the CDR3: TGTGCCAGCAGCCCGCGGACTAGCGGGGGGGGTTTCTACAATGAGCAGTTCTTC. Full variable domain (rest looked up from reference TRBV5-4 and TRBJ2-1): ETGVTQSPTHLIKTRGQQVTLRCSSQSGHNTVSWYQQALGQGPQFIFQYYREEENGRGNFPPRFSGLQFPNYSSELNVNALELDDSALYLCASSPRTSGGGFYNEQFFGPGTRLTVL.

This rearrangement joins TRBV11-1 to TRBJ2-3, with 13 bases that match TRBD2. The CDR3 length is 16 residues. Germline CDR1 and CDR2: SGHAT and FQDESV (reference sequence). Trimming cost V 4 bases and J 4 bases; bases outside gene matches: 5. The CDR3, as DNA: TGTGCCAGCAGCTCCTACGGGACTAGCGGGGCAGATACGCAGTATTTT. It translates to CASSSYGTSGADTQYF.

The CDR3, as DNA: TGTGCCAGCAGTTCTCTCTCTATGACAGGGTCCAACGAGCAGTACTTC. Its protein product is CASSSLSMTGSNEQYF. The genes are TRBV27 and TRBJ2-7, with 7 bases aligning to TRBD1. V gave up 4 bases and J gave up 5 bases; unmatched junction bases: 14. Germline V gives CDR1 MNHEY, CDR2 SMNVEV (reference sequence). The CDR3 spans 16 residues.

The chain joins TRBV5-1 to TRBJ1-3; no clear D. Germline loops: CDR1 SGHRS, CDR2 YFSETQ. The V end was cut by 1 base, the J end by 4 bases, with 9 bases between. The CDR3 spans 14 residues. DNA of the CDR3: TGCGCCAGCAGCTTGTCAGGAGGGGGAAACACCATATATTTT. It encodes CASSLSGGGNTIYF.

The gene calls are TRBV27 and TRBJ1-4; TRBD1 matches 8 bases. CDR1 and CDR2 (germline): MNHEY, SMNVEV (reference sequence). V trimming: 3 bases; J trimming: 8 bases; junction bases outside the gene matches: 8. This CDR3 has 15 residues. CDR3 nucleotides: TGTGCCAGCAGTTTCACAGGGGGGTGGTCCGAAAAACTGTTTTTT. Amino acid sequence: CASSFTGGWSEKLFF.

The CDR3 DNA follows: TGTGCCAGCAGTTCGACCGAACCCGGGACAGGCTACTCCTACGAGCAGTACTTC. Translated, it gives CASSSTEPGTGYSYEQYF. The chain joins TRBV28 to TRBJ2-7; 8 bases are a match to TRBD1. From germline, CDR1 is MDHEN and CDR2 SYDVKM. Trimming at V came to 4 bases and at J to 0 bases, leaving 14 bases not matched to a gene. The CDR3 extends over 18 amino acids.

V is TRBV6-1 and J is TRBJ1-1; TRBD1 aligns across 12 bases. CDR1 MNHNS and CDR2 SASEGT come from the germline V gene. This CDR3 has 15 residues. The V gene end was trimmed by 5 bases and the J gene end by 6 bases; junction bases not matched to a gene: 7. CDR3 amino acids: CASSRDRGRGAEAFF. The CDR3 nucleotides read TGTGCCAGCAGTCGGGACAGGGGGCGCGGGGCTGAAGCTTTCTTT.

The chain carries TRBV5-4 and TRBJ1-2; 9 nucleotides align to TRBD1. The J segment lost 4 bases and the V segment lost 6 bases, leaving 19 bases of the junction unmatched. This CDR3 contains 18 residues. The germline V gene has CDR1 SGHNT and CDR2 YYREEE (reference sequence). This CDR3 is CASNPDRGDPETLYGYTF. The CDR3 DNA sequence: TGTGCCAGCAACCCTGACAGGGGGGACCCCGAAACCCTCTATGGCTACACCTTC.

The chain couples TRBV27 to TRBJ1-2, with 10 bases that match TRBD1. CDR1 MNHEY and CDR2 SMNVEV come from the germline V gene (reference sequence). CDR3 length: 14 amino acids. Trimming at V came to 4 bases and at J to 10 bases, leaving 9 bases not matched to a gene. The CDR3 loop is CASSSRDRGFDYTF. DNA of the CDR3: TGTGCCAGCAGTTCCCGGGACAGGGGCTTTGACTACACCTTC.

The V call is TRBV5-8, the J call TRBJ2-2; possible D gene TRBD2, 6 bases. V was shortened by 4 bases and J by 3 bases, with 16 bases between the two germline ends. The CDR3 loop spans 16 amino acids. Germline CDR1 and CDR2: SGHTS and YDEGEE. CDR3 coding DNA: TGTGCCAGCAGCCGTCTTGGAGGGATAGACACCGGGGAGCTGTTTTTT. Translating it yields CASSRLGGIDTGELFF.

This chain connects TRBV18 to TRBJ1-2; D possibly corresponds to TRBD1 (6 bases). CDR3 length: 14 amino acids. Deletions cut 3 bases from V and 2 bases from J, with 10 bases between. Germline assignment: CDR1 KGHSH and CDR2 LQKENI. Here the CDR3 DNA reads TGTGCCAGCTCACCTAAGGGGGACAACTATGGCTACACCTTC. Translating it yields CASSPKGDNYGYTF.

The chain couples TRBV2 to TRBJ2-7, with TRBD2 as a possible D gene (6 bases). The CDR3 loop spans 15 amino acids. Germline CDR1 and CDR2: SNHLY and FYNNEI. V lost 3 bases, J lost 0 bases, and 12 bases lay in between. This CDR3 is CASSDGADYSYEQYF. CDR3 sequence (DNA): TGTGCCAGCAGTGATGGGGCGGACTACTCCTACGAGCAGTACTTC.

The gene calls are TRBV7-6 and TRBJ1-3; D uncertain. Deletions cut 4 bases from V and 0 bases from J, with 13 bases between. Germline CDR1 and CDR2: SGHVS and FNYEAQ. This CDR3 contains 16 residues. CDR3 amino acids: CASSSTPRGSGNTIYF. In nucleotides, the CDR3 is TGTGCCAGCAGCTCAACTCCCCGTGGCTCTGGAAACACCATATATTTT.

The CDR3 loop is CASSRGTDSYEQYF. CDR3 sequence (DNA): TGTGCCAGCTCACGCGGGACAGACTCCTACGAGCAGTACTTC. The chain couples TRBV18 to TRBJ2-7, with D possibly TRBD1 on 7 matching bases. The CDR3 runs 14 residues. The V end was cut by 4 bases, the J end by 0 bases, with 10 bases between. Germline CDR1 reads KGHSH; CDR2 reads LQKENI. Supplemented by reference TRBV18 and TRBJ2-7, the full variable domain reads NAGVMQNPRHLVRRRGQEARLRCSPMKGHSHVYWYRQLPEEGLKFMVYLQKENIIDESGMPKERFSAEFPKEGPSILRIQQVVRGDSAAYFCASSRGTDSYEQYFGPGTRLTVT.

The chain employs TRBV7-8 and TRBJ2-5; 10 bases fit TRBD1. The V gene end was trimmed by 5 bases and the J gene end by 9 bases; junction bases not matched to a gene: 9. Germline V gives CDR1 SGHVS, CDR2 FQNEAQ. The CDR3 consists of 14 residues. As DNA, the CDR3 is TGTGCCAGCAGCCTAAGGGGACAGGGGATACCCCAGTACTTC. It encodes CASSLRGQGIPQYF.

V is TRBV6-1 and J is TRBJ2-5; D may be TRBD1 (5 bases). The CDR3 spans 13 residues. Germline-derived CDR1 and CDR2 are MNHNS and SASEGT. Trimming took off 0 bases at V and 5 bases at J, with 7 bases between the two ends. CDR3 bases: TGTGCCAGCAGTGAAGCAGACAGCGAGACCCAGTACTTC. This gives the protein CASSEADSETQYF.